This T cell receptor beta chain was observed in a study of shared clonotypes between healthy human individuals. Overall study findings and caveats: The small donor group covered limited genetic and exposure diversity.

The deep-level immunoSEQ assay was used. Authors' processing steps: Junction-only immunoSEQ data arrived without quality scores, meaning filtering differed. The assay was immunoSEQ multiplex PCR, and TCRdb's table has in-frame clones only and misses some. The V and J calls and clone size were taken over from that table, and D and trimming were inferred from the DNA. Among about 2 million clones listed, roughly 95% were seen once. Trimming removed 7 bases from V and 0 bases from J, with 10 bases in between. The CDR3 is made up of 13 amino acids. Per the germline V gene, CDR1 is ENHRY and CDR2 is SYGVKD. Remarks on this clone: Its antigen is unidentified.

Naive CD8 cells were CD45RO-negative, positively selected for CCR7, excluding terminally differentiated effector memory CD45RA+ cells. Healthy HIV-negative adults without recent acute infections or vaccinations served as donors. The sequencing input was naive CD8+ T cells sorted from blood. The source of this sequence is a man aged 18 to 30 in good health. This chain uses TRBV10-3 with TRBJ2-7, with D possibly matching TRBD2 (5 bases). The CDR3, as DNA: TGTGCCATCAAGGACGGGGTCTCCTACGAGCAGTACTTC. Its protein product is CAIKDGVSYEQYF.